These T cell receptor beta chains were read from a single sample in a study of blood T cell repertoires in COVID-19. Only in-frame clones appear in the TCRdb table, and some are missing; sequencing was by immunoSEQ multiplex PCR. The sample lists roughly 41,000 clones, about 88% seen once, with 12% in the top ten. The sequenced sample consisted of peripheral blood. The receptors come from a man aged 60-69 years with active COVID-19. The CDR3 runs from the conserved cysteine through the conserved F or W. D genes are given only for firm matches. Expanded clones are given a class, and other clones once, few, many or no size at all.

>TRBV30|TRBJ2-5|-|-
CAWSVKNQETQYF
TGTGCCTGGAGTGTAAAAAACCAGGAGACCCAGTACTTC
>TRBV4-3|TRBJ2-3|-|TRBD2
CASSPGTRGTQYF
TGCGCCAGCAGCCCAGGGACTAGAGGTACGCAGTATTTT
>TRBV18|TRBJ1-2|-|-
CASSPPLNYGYTF
TGTGCCAGCTCACCACCTTTAAACTATGGCTACACCTTC
>TRBV5-1|TRBJ2-7|-|-
CASRRTETYEQYF
TGCGCCAGCAGACGGACTGAGACCTACGAGCAGTACTTC
>TRBV9|TRBJ2-1|-|TRBD2
CASSVVPGTSNNEQFF
TGTGCCAGCAGCGTAGTGCCCGGGACTAGTAACAATGAGCAGTTCTTC
>TRBV27|TRBJ1-6|once|TRBD1
CASSPRTGGRSPLHF
TGTGCCAGCAGTCCGAGGACAGGGGGTAGGTCACCCCTCCACTTT
>TRBV4-3|TRBJ2-1|-|TRBD2
CASSQALAGAEQFF
TGCGCCAGCAGCCAGGCACTAGCGGGAGCGGAGCAGTTCTTC
>TRBV7-2|TRBJ2-3|-|-
CASSLGLTSDTQYF
TGTGCCAGCAGCTTAGGGCTTACATCAGATACGCAGTATTTT
>TRBV19|TRBJ2-7|-|-
CASSIGRGTYEQYF
TGTGCCAGTAGTATAGGTAGGGGAACCTACGAGCAGTACTTC
>TRBV19|TRBJ2-7|-|TRBD1
CASSRQGNTHEQYF
TGTGCCAGTAGCAGACAGGGTAATACCCACGAGCAGTACTTC
>TRBV5-1|TRBJ2-2|-|TRBD2
CASSGGTSGSTGELFF
TGCGCCAGCAGCGGGGGGACTAGCGGGAGTACCGGGGAGCTGTTTTTT
>TRBV3-1/TRBV3-2|TRBJ1-6|-|TRBD1
CASSGQGASYNSPLHF
TGTGCCAGCAGCGGACAGGGGGCGTCCTATAATTCACCCCTCCACTTT
>TRBV9|TRBJ2-3|-|TRBD2
CASSEGLAGVHTQYF
TGTGCCAGCAGCGAGGGACTAGCGGGGGTCCATACGCAGTATTTT
>TRBV9|TRBJ2-3|-|TRBD1
CASSAVGSGGPTDTQYF
TGTGCCAGCAGCGCAGTCGGGTCAGGGGGTCCCACGGATACGCAGTATTTT
>TRBV11-2|TRBJ2-5|-|TRBD1
CASSGQGSQETQYF
TGTGCCAGCAGCGGACAGGGGAGCCAAGAGACCCAGTACTTC
>TRBV20-1|TRBJ1-2|-|TRBD1
CSASRAGTGDYGYTF
TGCAGTGCTAGTAGAGCCGGGACAGGGGACTATGGCTACACCTTC
>TRBV5-4|TRBJ2-7|-|-
CASSLRGGEQYF
TGTGCCAGCAGCTTGAGAGGTGGGGAGCAGTACTTC
>TRBV9|TRBJ2-3|-|TRBD2
CASSALAGRTDTQYF
TGTGCCAGCAGCGCCTTAGCGGGCCGCACAGATACGCAGTATTTT
>TRBV5-5|TRBJ1-2|-|-
CASSRSTTYGYTF
TGTGCCAGCAGCAGGAGTACGACCTATGGCTACACCTTC
>TRBV7-8|TRBJ1-1|-|-
CASSLVQGETEAFF
TGTGCCAGCAGCTTAGTACAGGGAGAAACTGAAGCTTTCTTT
>TRBV10-3|TRBJ2-1|-|TRBD2
CAITTVPSGGYNEQFF
TGTGCCATCACCACGGTTCCTAGCGGGGGATACAATGAGCAGTTCTTC
>TRBV30|TRBJ2-3|once|-
CAWDMRDTQYF
TGTGCCTGGGATATGCGGGATACGCAGTATTTT
>TRBV18|TRBJ2-7|-|TRBD2
CASSPLTSGRDEQYF
TGTGCCAGCTCACCCTTAACTAGCGGGAGAGACGAGCAGTACTTC
>TRBV7-9|TRBJ2-5|-|-
CASSLNPRETQYF
TGTGCCAGCAGTCTAAACCCCAGGGAGACCCAGTACTTC
>TRBV7-8|TRBJ1-1|once|-
CASSLAEWGAGTEAFF
TGTGCCAGCAGCTTAGCGGAGTGGGGCGCAGGCACTGAAGCTTTCTTT
>TRBV19|TRBJ2-3|-|TRBD1
CASSTEQGTRTDTQYF
TGTGCCAGTAGTACCGAACAGGGGACGAGGACAGATACGCAGTATTTT
>TRBV4-1|TRBJ2-1|-|TRBD1
CASSQDYSGQGYNEQFF
TGCGCCAGCAGCCAAGATTACTCGGGACAGGGGTACAATGAGCAGTTCTTC
>TRBV5-1|TRBJ2-7|-|-
CASSLPDSQQYF
TGCGCCAGCAGCTTGCCGGACTCTCAGCAGTACTTC
>TRBV11-1|TRBJ1-2|-|-
CASSLASDSTGYTF
TGTGCCAGCAGCTTAGCGTCAGACAGCACCGGCTACACCTTC
>TRBV9|TRBJ2-2|-|TRBD2
CASSVVTGGYTGELFF
TGTGCCAGCAGCGTAGTTACGGGAGGGTACACCGGGGAGCTGTTTTTT
>TRBV7-2|TRBJ1-2|-|-
CASSLGPEANYGYTF
TGTGCCAGCAGCTTAGGCCCGGAGGCTAACTATGGCTACACCTTC
>TRBV15|TRBJ1-1|-|TRBD1
CATSRGGTENTEAFF
TGTGCCACCAGCAGAGGTGGGACAGAGAACACTGAAGCTTTCTTT
>TRBV6-5|TRBJ2-1|-|-
CATAPGLGYNEQFF
TGTGCCACCGCCCCGGGACTGGGCTACAATGAGCAGTTCTTC
>TRBV10-3|TRBJ1-3|-|-
CAISGRDSGNTIYF
TGTGCCATCAGTGGACGGGACTCTGGAAACACCATATATTTT
>TRBV7-2|TRBJ1-2|-|TRBD1
CASSLVGQGSYGYTF
TGTGCCAGCAGCTTAGTCGGACAGGGTTCCTATGGCTACACCTTC
>TRBV4-2|TRBJ2-1|-|TRBD2
CASSQAGLAGDGGYNEQFF
TGTGCCAGCAGCCAAGCGGGACTAGCGGGAGACGGGGGCTACAATGAGCAGTTCTTC
>TRBV6-5|TRBJ1-4|few|-
CASSYSSQREEKLFF
TGTGCCAGCAGTTACTCATCCCAGCGGGAGGAAAAACTGTTTTTT
>TRBV7-2|TRBJ2-2|-|-
CASSLGGGLPGGELFF
TGTGCCAGCAGCTTAGGAGGCGGGCTCCCCGGCGGGGAGCTGTTTTTT
>TRBV10-3|TRBJ1-6|-|TRBD1
CAISETGGLYNSPLHF
TGTGCCATCAGCGAGACAGGGGGTCTTTATAATTCACCCCTCCACTTT
>TRBV9|TRBJ2-7|-|-
CASSVRGYEQYF
TGTGCCAGCAGCGTCAGGGGCTACGAGCAGTACTTC
>TRBV5-1|TRBJ1-2|-|-
CASSLVGNGQLEGYTF
TGCGCCAGCAGCTTGGTTGGTAATGGGCAGCTTGAGGGCTACACCTTC
>TRBV6-6|TRBJ2-1|few|TRBD2
CAISTGTSGSNEQFF
TGTGCCATCTCCACGGGGACTAGCGGGAGTAATGAGCAGTTCTTC
>TRBV5-1|TRBJ1-1|-|TRBD1
CASSLGTGWNKMNTEAFF
TGCGCCAGCAGCTTGGGGACAGGGTGGAATAAAATGAACACTGAAGCTTTCTTT
>TRBV2|TRBJ1-1|-|-
CASIRGEMNTEAFF
TGTGCCAGCATACGGGGGGAAATGAACACTGAAGCTTTCTTT
>TRBV6-2/TRBV6-3|TRBJ2-7|-|TRBD2
CASSYSGSGGEYF
TGTGCCAGCAGTTACTCGGGTAGCGGGGGTGAGTACTTC
>TRBV5-4|TRBJ1-6|-|-
CASSASSGTLNSPLHF
TGTGCCAGCAGCGCGAGCTCCGGGACACTGAATTCACCCCTCCACTTT
>TRBV6-5|TRBJ1-2|-|-
CASSLGGEGRGGYTF
TGTGCCAGCAGCCTGGGGGGTGAGGGACGGGGTGGCTACACCTTC
>TRBV5-5|TRBJ2-5|-|-
CASSALTWGRETQYF
TGTGCCAGCAGCGCCCTCACCTGGGGCCGGGAGACCCAGTACTTC
>TRBV7-2|TRBJ2-4|-|TRBD2
CASSLEAPTSGGENIQYF
TGTGCCAGCAGCTTAGAGGCCCCGACTAGCGGTGGGGAAAACATTCAGTACTTC